These 32 T cell receptor beta chains originate from one sample sequenced in a study of T-cell memory formation after mild COVID-19. TCRdb re-called the 5' RACE reads through MiXCR, storing one row per CDR3 protein. The sample carries 300,000 to 400,000 distinct CDR3 sequences, 13% recorded once. The sample taken for sequencing was PBMCs or a T cell subset sorted from them (not recorded which). The source is a man between 18 and 29 years old who had mild COVID-19 (a few samples of this study predate the infection). Cell type and time point are not known.

This clonotype was observed a few times. This chain uses TRBV2 with TRBJ2-1; 9 nucleotides match TRBD2. Germline lookup yields CDR1 SNHLY and CDR2 FYNNEI. CDR3 length: 18 amino acids. The V segment lost 2 bases and the J segment 5 bases; nucleotides outside the gene matches: 13. CDR3 bases: TGTGCCAGCAGTGAACCTCGAATTTTGGCGGGGGGGAACAATGAGCAGTTCTTC. It is translated as CASSEPRILAGGNNEQFF.

V and J are TRBV4-3 and TRBJ2-1, with 9 bases fitting TRBD2. Germline V gene data show CDR1 as LGHNA and CDR2 as YSLEER. V shed 1 base, J shed 7 bases, and the junction held 8 bases outside the gene matches. This CDR3 spans 16 amino acids. The CDR3 reads CASSQGGGARGNEQFF. In nucleotides, the CDR3 is TGCGCCAGCAGCCAAGGCGGGGGGGCCAGGGGGAATGAGCAGTTCTTC.

This clonotype was observed a handful of times. V usage is TRBV7-8 and J usage is TRBJ1-1; possibly TRBD1 for D (5 bases). Germline CDR1 is SGHVS and CDR2 is FQNEAQ. The V and J ends lost 3 bases and 8 bases respectively, with 13 bases between them. The CDR3 spans 13 residues. In nucleotides, the CDR3 is TGTGCCAGCAGCTTCCGGGTCGGGGGGGAAGCTTTCTTT. It is translated as CASSFRVGGEAFF.

The V call is TRBV7-9, the J call TRBJ2-5; D unresolved. CDR3 length equals 13 residues. Germline CDR1 reads SEHNR; CDR2 reads FQNEAQ (reference sequence). The V end was cut by 1 base, the J end by 3 bases, with 6 bases between. The CDR3 region has the DNA TGTGCCAGCAGCTTAGTGCAAGAAGAGACCCAGTACTTC. The encoded protein is CASSLVQEETQYF.

In this sample, this clonotype turned up a few times. V and J are TRBV7-9 and TRBJ2-1; tentatively, D is TRBD2 (5 bases). The V end was cut by 5 bases, the J end by 8 bases, with 22 bases between. The germline V gene encodes CDR1 SEHNR and CDR2 FQNEAQ (reference sequence). The CDR3 runs 16 residues. DNA for the CDR3: TGTGCCAGCAGCCCCCGCGGACCGGGGTTGGGCGATGAGCAGTTCTTC. This encodes CASSPRGPGLGDEQFF. Drawing the rest from reference TRBV7-9 and TRBJ2-1, the complete variable domain is DTGVSQNPRHKITKRGQNVTFRCDPISEHNRLYWYRQTLGQGPEFLTYFQNEAQLEKSRLLSDRFSAERPKGSFSTLEIQRTEQGDSAMYLCASSPRGPGLGDEQFFGPGTRLTVL.

The chain combines TRBV6-5 with TRBJ2-1, with 7 bases identical to TRBD2. Germline V gene lookup returns CDR1 MNHEY and CDR2 SVGAGI. V shed 1 base and J 3 bases; nucleotides not matched to a gene: 9. This CDR3 comprises 17 residues. Written as DNA, the CDR3 is TGTGCCAGCAGTTACTTCTTGGGGGGGACCGTCTACAATGAGCAGTTCTTC. It encodes CASSYFLGGTVYNEQFF.

There are a few counts of this clonotype. The CDR3 is CASSPRTGTNYGYTF. The DNA of the CDR3 is TGTGCCAGCTCACCTCGGACAGGGACAAACTATGGCTACACCTTC. V gene TRBV18 combines with J gene TRBJ1-2, with 8 positions matching TRBD1. The germline gives CDR1 KGHSH, CDR2 LQKENI. The CDR3 length is 15 residues. With V trimmed by 3 bases and J by 2 bases, 5 bases remained unmatched.

This clonotype was observed at least ten times. The chain employs TRBV12-3 or TRBV12-4 and TRBJ2-5; D gene ambiguous. Trimming shortened V by 6 bases and J by 7 bases, and 18 bases separated the two germline ends. The CDR3 sequence is 14 residues long. As DNA, the CDR3 is TGTGCCAGCAGCCACCCGAGTTTCGGCGGGACCCAGTACTTC. This translates into CASSHPSFGGTQYF.

This chain links TRBV6-5 with TRBJ2-3; 8 nucleotides line up with TRBD1. CDR3 length: 19 residues. Germline CDR1 reads MNHEY; CDR2 reads SVGAGI. Unmatched junction bases numbered 16, after V lost 2 bases and J lost 3 bases. CDR3 sequence (DNA): TGTGCCAGCAGTTACGGGTCTAGGTGGGGACAGGCGTTGACAGATACGCAGTATTTT. It is translated as CASSYGSRWGQALTDTQYF.

The chain recombines TRBV5-6 with TRBJ2-3, with 7 bases identical to TRBD2. This CDR3 region has 14 residues. Germline values: CDR1 SGHDT, CDR2 YYEEEE. The V and J ends lost 0 bases and 4 bases, in that order; junction bases with no gene match: 2. In DNA, the CDR3 is TGTGCCAGCAGCTTGGCAGGGAGGGCAGATACGCAGTATTTT. It specifies CASSLAGRADTQYF.

The chain links TRBV6-5 to TRBJ1-5, with D uncertain. V was clipped by 0 bases and J by 1 base, with 10 bases between them. The V gene's germline CDR1 is MNHEY and CDR2 SVGAGI. The CDR3 spans 16 residues. The CDR3 is CASSYSGGSSNQPQHF. In nucleotides, the CDR3 is TGTGCCAGCAGTTACTCGGGCGGCTCCAGCAATCAGCCCCAGCATTTT.

The genes are TRBV12-3 or TRBV12-4 and TRBJ2-1, with no clear D. This CDR3 spans 12 amino acids. Trimming removed 3 bases from V and 9 bases from J, with 9 bases in between. CDR3 amino acids: CASSFGVSEQFF. The DNA of the CDR3 is TGTGCCAGCAGTTTTGGTGTTAGTGAGCAGTTCTTC.

The chain uses TRBV18 and TRBJ1-3; D remains ambiguous. The CDR3 runs 14 residues. V was clipped by 6 bases and J by 0 bases, with 9 bases between them. The V gene's germline CDR1 is KGHSH and CDR2 LQKENI. DNA for the CDR3: TGTGCCAGCTCCCAGGACCTCTCTGGAAACACCATATATTTT. Encoded protein: CASSQDLSGNTIYF. The full variable domain, with the rest looked up from reference TRBV18 and TRBJ1-3, is NAGVMQNPRHLVRRRGQEARLRCSPMKGHSHVYWYRQLPEEGLKFMVYLQKENIIDESGMPKERFSAEFPKEGPSILRIQQVVRGDSAAYFCASSQDLSGNTIYFGEGSWLTVV.

The chain links TRBV5-1 to TRBJ1-1, with D maybe TRBD1 (5 bases). CDR1 and CDR2 from the germline V gene are SGHRS and YFSETQ. With 1 base removed from V and 1 base from J, the gap between germline ends came to 14 bases. The length of the CDR3 is 16 residues. The CDR3: CASSLLGGSANTEAFF. CDR3 nucleotide sequence: TGCGCCAGCAGCTTGCTGGGGGGTTCGGCGAACACTGAAGCTTTCTTT.

This clonotype has a handful of counts. The chain links TRBV18 to TRBJ2-1; TRBD2 might be the D (5 bases). Germline-derived CDR1 and CDR2 are KGHSH and LQKENI. This CDR3 contains 13 residues. With 3 bases removed from V and 10 bases from J, the gap between germline ends came to 13 bases. In DNA, the CDR3 is TGTGCCAGCTCACCCCGGCCCGAGGGAGAGCAGTTCTTC. Its translation: CASSPRPEGEQFF.

This clonotype has just a few counts. V gene TRBV20-1 combines with J gene TRBJ2-3; D uncertain. The CDR3 is 12 residues long. Germline CDR1 and CDR2: DFQATT and SNEGSKA (reference sequence). Trimming took off 1 base at V and 5 bases at J, with 7 bases between the two ends. The CDR3 bases are TGCAGTGCTAGAGGGTTGGTAGATACGCAGTATTTT. The encoded protein is CSARGLVDTQYF.

This chain links TRBV15 with TRBJ2-7; a possible D gene is TRBD2 (5 bases). The germline gives CDR1 LNHNV, CDR2 YYDKDF (reference sequence). With 5 bases removed from V and 10 bases from J, the gap between germline ends came to 21 bases. The CDR3 extends over 14 amino acids. The CDR3 region is CATSRTGVLDLQYF. CDR3 DNA: TGTGCCACCAGCCGCACCGGGGTTCTTGACCTTCAGTACTTC.

This clonotype came up a few times. The genes are TRBV4-1 and TRBJ1-4; tentatively, D is TRBD1 (6 bases). The CDR3 extends over 16 amino acids. Germline V CDR1 and CDR2: MGHRA, YSYEKL. Trimming cost V 2 bases and J 5 bases, with 15 bases left between them. CDR3 coding DNA: TGCGCCAGCAGCCAACCTTGGGACACGCTAAATGAAAAACTGTTTTTT. Translation: CASSQPWDTLNEKLFF.

The chain links TRBV9 to TRBJ1-4; 12 bases are shared with TRBD1. The CDR3 extends over 15 amino acids. V gave up 2 bases and J gave up 7 bases; unmatched junction bases: 3. The germline V gene has CDR1 SGDLS and CDR2 YYNGEE. CDR3 in amino acids: CASSVGQGAFEKLFF. The CDR3 DNA is TGTGCCAGCAGCGTGGGACAGGGGGCATTTGAAAAACTGTTTTTT.

The V and J genes are TRBV29-1 and TRBJ2-5; D unresolved. Per the germline V gene, CDR1 is SQVTM and CDR2 is ANQGSEA. CDR3 length: 13 amino acids. The V end lost 7 bases, the J end lost 0 bases, and 12 bases lay between the germline ends. CDR3 coding DNA: TGCAGCGCTGCCGGCTCCGACCAAGAGACCCAGTACTTC. Encoded protein: CSAAGSDQETQYF.

This clonotype was observed a few times. The J gene is TRBJ2-7, the V gene TRBV7-9; maybe TRBD2 (6 bases). V shed 5 bases and J shed 6 bases, with 17 bases lying between them. CDR1 is SEHNR, CDR2 FQNEAQ, per germline (reference sequence). The CDR3 has 14 amino acids. In DNA form, the CDR3 reads TGTGCCAGCAGCCCCCCGATCCGACTAGGCGAGCAGTACTTC. Protein: CASSPPIRLGEQYF.

This rearrangement joins TRBV5-4 to TRBJ2-3; TRBD2 is a possible D gene (6 bases). Trimming removed 1 base from V and 6 bases from J, with 12 bases in between. In germline, CDR1 is SGHNT, CDR2 YYREEE (reference sequence). CDR3 size: 14 residues. CDR3 DNA sequence: TGTGCCAGCAGCTTGAGGGGAGGCAAGGATACGCAGTATTTT. Translating gives CASSLRGGKDTQYF.

This clonotype has a handful of counts. V and J are TRBV5-6 and TRBJ1-1; 7 bases map to TRBD1. J lost 6 bases, V lost 0 bases, and 5 bases had no gene match. This CDR3 is built from 14 residues. CDR1 and CDR2 from the germline V gene are SGHDT and YYEEEE. The CDR3 DNA is TGTGCCAGCAGCTTGGGACAGGGTTGGGCTGAAGCTTTCTTT. It specifies CASSLGQGWAEAFF.

V is TRBV15 and J is TRBJ2-7; 9 nucleotides line up with TRBD2. Per the germline V gene, CDR1 is LNHNV and CDR2 is YYDKDF (reference sequence). The CDR3 is 14 amino acids. J was trimmed by 2 bases and V by 1 base; bases with no gene match: 0. This CDR3 is CATSRVAGAYEQYF. The CDR3 nucleotides read TGTGCCACCAGCAGAGTAGCGGGGGCCTACGAGCAGTACTTC. The variable domain in full, with the rest retrieved from reference TRBV15 and TRBJ2-7, is DAMVIQNPRYQVTQFGKPVTLSCSQTLNHNVMYWYQQKSSQAPKLLFHYYDKDFNNEADTPDNFQSRRPNTSFCFLDIRSPGLGDTAMYLCATSRVAGAYEQYFGPGTRLTVT.

V is TRBV10-2 and J is TRBJ2-7, with a possible D match to TRBD1 (5 bases). Germline lookup yields CDR1 WSHSY and CDR2 SAAADI. The CDR3 has 16 residues. V was shortened by 0 bases and J by 6 bases, with 18 bases between the two germline ends. In nucleotides, the CDR3 is TGCGCCAGCAGTGAGTCGATCCCATCAGGGTCGGGCGAGCAGTACTTC. Protein: CASSESIPSGSGEQYF.

This clonotype was observed at least ten times. This chain joins TRBV2 and TRBJ1-1, with no clear D. The CDR3 extends over 15 amino acids. Trimming removed 4 bases from V and 0 bases from J, with 12 bases in between. The germline gives CDR1 SNHLY, CDR2 FYNNEI. The CDR3 loop is CASSVAVQMNTEAFF. The CDR3 bases are TGTGCCAGCAGTGTCGCAGTTCAGATGAACACTGAAGCTTTCTTT.

This clonotype was observed a few times. The V and J genes are TRBV6-5 and TRBJ2-7; 7 bases match TRBD2. CDR1 and CDR2 (germline): MNHEY, SVGAGI. The CDR3 has 15 residues. Unmatched junction bases numbered 7, after V lost 5 bases and J lost 0 bases. In DNA, the CDR3 is TGTGCCAGCAGTCATAGCCGGGACTACTCCTACGAGCAGTACTTC. It yields the protein CASSHSRDYSYEQYF.

The CDR3 loop reads CASKLATAGANVLTF. The CDR3 DNA sequence: TGTGCCAGCAAGCTCGCCACAGCTGGGGCCAACGTCCTGACTTTC. This chain joins TRBV2 and TRBJ2-6, with D unresolved. The germline gives CDR1 SNHLY, CDR2 FYNNEI. The CDR3 is 15 residues long. V was trimmed by 7 bases and J by 2 bases, leaving 12 bases between them.

The table lists this clonotype with a few counts. J is TRBJ2-2 and V is TRBV4-1, with no clear D. V lost 4 bases and J 1 base, leaving 16 bases between the germline ends. Germline V lookup: CDR1 MGHRA, CDR2 YSYEKL. The CDR3 sequence is 17 residues long. The DNA for the CDR3 is TGCGCCAGCAGCCCTGACCCCGTTGGGGTGAACACCGGGGAGCTGTTTTTT. It yields the protein CASSPDPVGVNTGELFF.

This clonotype came up a few times. The chain is built from TRBV7-9 and TRBJ2-7; 7 nucleotides line up with TRBD1. CDR1 is SEHNR, CDR2 FQNEAQ, per germline (reference sequence). The CDR3 covers 16 residues. The junction had 11 bases not matched to a gene; V was cut back by 1 base and J by 5 bases. The CDR3 nucleotides read TGTGCCAGCAGCTTAGGATTGGGCACGCAGGGGGACGAGCAGTACTTC. The encoded protein is CASSLGLGTQGDEQYF.

For this clonotype: Being one base from a much bigger clone, this may be a read error. The chain combines TRBV14 with TRBJ2-6; the D is unclear. Germline lookup yields CDR1 SGHDN and CDR2 FVKESK. This CDR3 contains 14 residues. V was pared by 3 bases and J by 0 bases, with 3 bases between. The CDR3 nucleotides are TGTGCCAGCAGCCACCTCTCTGGGGCCAACGTCCTGACTTTC. Protein: CASSHLSGANVLTF. Based on the CDR3 plus reference TRBV14 and TRBJ2-6, the full variable domain is EAGVTQFPSHSVIEKGQTVTLRCDPISGHDNLYWYRRVMGKEIKFLLHFVKESKQDESGMPNNRFLAERTGGTYSTLKVQPAELEDSGVYFCASSHLSGANVLTFGAGSRLTVL.

The sample holds a few counts of this clonotype. The chain links TRBV10-3 to TRBJ1-4, with D unclear. Trimming pared 6 bases from V and 3 bases from J, leaving 11 bases between. CDR3 size: 14 residues. Germline V gives CDR1 ENHRY, CDR2 SYGVKD. CDR3 DNA sequence: TGTGCCATCAGCCCTTCTCACCCTAATGAAAAACTGTTTTTT. This translates into CAISPSHPNEKLFF.